The T cell receptor beta chain described here comes from a study of CD8+CD57+ T cells in acquired aplastic anemia. About the research overall: The DNA of sorted CD4+ and CD8+ cells averaged 3.2 ug.

Genomic DNA acted as the template from which TCR beta VDJ combination and CDR3 sequence profiling were carried out. TCRdb fed the reads into MiXCR, producing one record per CDR3 protein. The sample shows roughly 180,000 distinct CDR3 sequences, around 50% of them seen only once. Broader study findings: Sharing between patients and controls was observed for about 27 CD8+ CDR3 sequences. Patients versus controls showed no significant CD8+ Simpson's diversity difference.

This clonotype was counted many times. Its matching antigen is unknown. CD8+CD57+ cell expansion had been shown by flow cytometry in patients chosen for sequencing. Severe acquired aplastic anemia was the diagnosis recorded for all patients. The CDR3 consists of 12 residues. Germline V gene sequence: CDR1 MGHDK, CDR2 SYGVNS. V lost 8 bases, J lost 5 bases, and 10 bases lay in between. The origin of this receptor is a human donor with aplastic anemia. The sequencing input was sorted CD4+, CD8+, or CD8+CD57+ T cells (not recorded which) from PBMCs. The chain carries TRBV25-1 and TRBJ2-1, with no clear D. CDR3 nucleotide sequence: TGTGCCAGCCGCCCAAGGAACAATGAGCAGTTCTTC. It specifies CASRPRNNEQFF.